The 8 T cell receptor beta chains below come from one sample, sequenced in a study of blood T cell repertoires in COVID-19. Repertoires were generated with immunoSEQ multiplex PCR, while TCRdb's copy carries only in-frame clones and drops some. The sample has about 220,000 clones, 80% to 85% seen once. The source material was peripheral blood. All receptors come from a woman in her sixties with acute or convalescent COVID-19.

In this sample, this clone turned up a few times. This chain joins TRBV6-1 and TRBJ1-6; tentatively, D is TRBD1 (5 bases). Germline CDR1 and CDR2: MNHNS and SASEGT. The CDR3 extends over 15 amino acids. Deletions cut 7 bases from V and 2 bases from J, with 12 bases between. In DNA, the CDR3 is TGTGCCAGCACCAATGGGGGGGCCTATAATTCACCCCTCCACTTT. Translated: CASTNGGAYNSPLHF.

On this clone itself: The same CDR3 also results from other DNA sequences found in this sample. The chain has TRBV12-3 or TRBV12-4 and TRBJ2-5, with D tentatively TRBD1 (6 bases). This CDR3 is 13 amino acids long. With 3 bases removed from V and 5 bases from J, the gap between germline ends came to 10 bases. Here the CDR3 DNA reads TGTGCCAGCAGTTTGCAGGGGCCCGAGACCCAGTACTTC. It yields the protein CASSLQGPETQYF.

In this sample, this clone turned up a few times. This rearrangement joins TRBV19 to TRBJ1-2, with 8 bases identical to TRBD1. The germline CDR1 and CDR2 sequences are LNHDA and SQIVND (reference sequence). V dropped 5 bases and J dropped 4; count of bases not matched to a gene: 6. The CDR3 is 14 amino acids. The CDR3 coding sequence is TGTGCCAGTAGTGGACAGGGATCCATCTATGGCTACACCTTC. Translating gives CASSGQGSIYGYTF.

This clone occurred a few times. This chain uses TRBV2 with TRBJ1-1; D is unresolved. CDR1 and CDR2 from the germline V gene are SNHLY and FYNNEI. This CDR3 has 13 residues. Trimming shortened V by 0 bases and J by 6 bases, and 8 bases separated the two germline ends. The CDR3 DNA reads TGTGCCAGCAGTGAAGCACGAGGGCCTGAAGCTTTCTTT. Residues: CASSEARGPEAFF.

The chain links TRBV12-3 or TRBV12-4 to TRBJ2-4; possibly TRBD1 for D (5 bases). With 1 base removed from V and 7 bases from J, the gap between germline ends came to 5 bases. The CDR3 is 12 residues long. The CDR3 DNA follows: TGTGCCAGCAGTTTAGGACAGAACATTCAGTACTTC. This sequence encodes CASSLGQNIQYF.

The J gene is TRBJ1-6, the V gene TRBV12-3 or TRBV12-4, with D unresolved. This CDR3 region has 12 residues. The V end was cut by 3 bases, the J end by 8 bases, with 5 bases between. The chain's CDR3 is CASSFGYSPLHF. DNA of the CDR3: TGTGCCAGCAGTTTCGGGTATTCACCCCTCCACTTT.

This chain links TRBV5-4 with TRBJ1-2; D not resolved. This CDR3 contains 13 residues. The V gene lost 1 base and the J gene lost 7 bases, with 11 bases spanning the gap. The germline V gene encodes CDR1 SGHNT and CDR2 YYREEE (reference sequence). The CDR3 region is CASSLWSGIGYTF. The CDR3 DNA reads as TGTGCCAGCAGCTTGTGGTCAGGAATTGGCTACACCTTC.

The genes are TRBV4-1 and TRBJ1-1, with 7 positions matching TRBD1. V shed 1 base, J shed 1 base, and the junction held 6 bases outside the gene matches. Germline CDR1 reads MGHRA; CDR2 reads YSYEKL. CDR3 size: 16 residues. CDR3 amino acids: CASSQGEGQANTEAFF. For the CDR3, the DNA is TGCGCCAGCAGCCAAGGAGAAGGACAGGCGAACACTGAAGCTTTCTTT.